These T cell receptor beta chains were read from a single sample in a study of blood T cell repertoires in COVID-19. Generated by immunoSEQ multiplex PCR, the TCRdb table keeps only in-frame clones and is missing some. Among about 92,000 clones listed, 70% to 85% were seen once. Sequencing was done on a sample of peripheral blood. Source of these receptors: an older woman in a cohort sampled during active or convalescent COVID-19. Each CDR3 is given with its conserved first and last residue. D genes are given only for firm matches. Clone sizes are given selectively: once, few, many, or a class where the clone is expanded.

>TRBD2|TRBV5-4|-|TRBJ2-1
CASSLQAGAFNEQFF
TGTGCCAGCAGCTTGCAAGCGGGGGCGTTCAATGAGCAGTTCTTC
>-|TRBV7-2|few|TRBJ2-3
CASSPTGDTQYF
TGTGCCAGCAGTCCCACGGGAGATACGCAGTATTTT
>-|TRBV15|-|TRBJ1-1
CATSRDKGYSEAFF
TGTGCCACCAGCAGAGATAAGGGGTATTCTGAAGCTTTCTTT
>-|TRBV12-1|-|TRBJ2-7
CASPTSGGFYEQYF
TGTGCCAGCCCGACTAGCGGGGGGTTCTACGAGCAGTACTTC
>-|TRBV20-1|-|TRBJ1-4
CSASGGPNEKLFF
TGCAGTGCTAGTGGGGGCCCTAATGAAAAACTGTTTTTT
>-|TRBV19|few|TRBJ1-4
CASSIPGAYEKLFF
TGTGCCAGTAGTATCCCAGGGGCTTATGAAAAACTGTTTTTT
>TRBD1|TRBV2|-|TRBJ2-1
CASSPGQGARNEQFF
TGTGCCAGCAGTCCCGGACAGGGGGCGCGCAATGAGCAGTTCTTC
>-|TRBV6-1|-|TRBJ2-3
CASSEGTQHKNTQYF
TGTGCCAGCAGTGAAGGGACACAGCACAAGAATACGCAGTATTTT
>TRBD1|TRBV7-9|-|TRBJ1-2
CASSPGTGLINYGYTF
TGTGCCAGCAGCCCCGGGACAGGGCTTATAAACTATGGCTACACCTTC
>-|TRBV30|-|TRBJ2-5
CAWAAVTQETQYF
TGTGCCTGGGCCGCTGTGACACAAGAGACCCAGTACTTC
>TRBD1|TRBV6-2/TRBV6-3|-|TRBJ2-7
CASSPTGYYEQYF
TGTGCCAGCAGCCCGACAGGGTACTACGAGCAGTACTTC
>-|TRBV2|-|TRBJ1-5
CASNVISNQPQHF
TGTGCCAGCAATGTTATTAGCAATCAGCCCCAGCATTTT
>TRBD2|TRBV7-3|-|TRBJ2-1
CASRFAGGPFNEQFF
TGTGCCAGCAGATTTGCGGGGGGCCCGTTCAATGAGCAGTTCTTC
>-|TRBV7-2|once|TRBJ2-7
CASSLVAGASSYEQYF
TGTGCCAGCAGCTTAGTTGCAGGGGCCAGCTCCTACGAGCAGTACTTC
>TRBD1|TRBV29-1|-|TRBJ1-1
CSARQGGNTEAFF
TGCAGCGCCCGACAGGGTGGGAACACTGAAGCTTTCTTT
>TRBD1|TRBV5-4|-|TRBJ2-5
CASSSDRGVKETQYF
TGTGCCAGCAGCTCCGACAGGGGTGTGAAAGAGACCCAGTACTTC
>-|TRBV28|-|TRBJ2-5
CASSPSGTTRGTQYF
TGTGCCAGCAGTCCCTCCGGGACGACCAGGGGGACCCAGTACTTC
>-|TRBV2|-|TRBJ2-3
CASSDDYNTDTQYF
TGTGCCAGCAGTGATGACTACAACACAGATACGCAGTATTTT
>-|TRBV3-1/TRBV3-2|-|TRBJ2-7
CASSQGLYEQYF
TGTGCCAGCAGCCAAGGTTTATACGAGCAGTACTTC
>-|TRBV9|-|TRBJ2-7
CASSPRASSSYEQYF
TGTGCCAGCAGCCCAAGAGCATCGAGCTCCTACGAGCAGTACTTC
>TRBD1|TRBV7-3|-|TRBJ1-1
CASSVDRDGYTEAFF
TGTGCCAGCAGCGTCGACAGGGATGGGTACACTGAAGCTTTCTTT
>-|TRBV2|few|TRBJ2-1
CASSLNNEQFF
TGTGCCAGCAGCCTAAACAATGAGCAGTTCTTC
>-|TRBV4-2|-|TRBJ1-6
CASSQDRSRSPLHF
TGTGCCAGCAGCCAAGATCGAAGCCGATCACCCCTCCACTTT
>-|TRBV4-3|-|TRBJ2-1
CASSQEFRVGLSSYNEQFF
TGCGCCAGCAGCCAAGAATTCCGGGTGGGTTTAAGCTCCTACAATGAGCAGTTCTTC
>TRBD1|TRBV3-1/TRBV3-2|-|TRBJ1-2
CASSQQGTGGSGYTF
TGTGCCAGCAGCCAACAAGGGACAGGGGGCTCGGGCTACACCTTC
>-|TRBV4-1|few|TRBJ1-5
CASSQDGANQPQHF
TGCGCCAGCAGCCAAGATGGGGCCAATCAGCCCCAGCATTTT
>-|TRBV5-8|few|TRBJ1-1
CASSLLSGRTEAFF
TGTGCCAGCAGCTTGCTTTCCGGTCGTACTGAAGCTTTCTTT
>TRBD1|TRBV6-1|many|TRBJ2-3
CASSDQWTGGDTQYF
TGTGCCAGCAGTGACCAATGGACAGGGGGCGATACGCAGTATTTT
>-|TRBV2|few|TRBJ1-4
CASSERGRSEKLFF
TGTGCCAGCAGTGAACGAGGTCGGAGTGAAAAACTGTTTTTT
>-|TRBV6-4|-|TRBJ2-1
CASRNTWGVSYNEQFF
TGTGCCAGCCGCAACACTTGGGGGGTATCCTACAATGAGCAGTTCTTC
>TRBD1|TRBV9|-|TRBJ1-2
CASKGQGNYGYTF
TGTGCCAGTAAAGGACAGGGGAACTATGGCTACACCTTC
>TRBD2|TRBV10-3|-|TRBJ2-1
CAIRRSGASSYNEQFF
TGTGCCATCAGGCGGAGCGGGGCGAGCTCCTACAATGAGCAGTTCTTC
>-|TRBV2|-|TRBJ2-5
CASTYGILETQYF
TGTGCCAGCACTTACGGGATTTTAGAGACCCAGTACTTC
>TRBD1|TRBV7-3|-|TRBJ1-1
CASSLIGQGRTEAFF
TGTGCCAGCAGCTTAATAGGACAGGGGAGGACTGAAGCTTTCTTT
>TRBD2|TRBV20-1|-|TRBJ2-3
CSASSRGTSASDTQYF
TGCAGTGCTAGTTCCCGCGGGACTAGCGCCTCAGATACGCAGTATTTT
>-|TRBV5-1|-|TRBJ2-2
CASSQVGGNTGELFF
TGCGCCAGCAGCCAAGTGGGGGGGAACACCGGGGAGCTGTTTTTT
>TRBD2|TRBV5-1|-|TRBJ2-4
CASSPGLAGVSLAKNIQYF
TGCGCCAGCAGCCCCGGACTAGCGGGGGTCTCTCTAGCCAAAAACATTCAGTACTTC
>TRBD1|TRBV7-3|few|TRBJ2-5
CASSAAGGLETQYF
TGTGCCAGCAGCGCGGCAGGGGGCTTGGAGACCCAGTACTTC
>-|TRBV4-3|many|TRBJ1-6
CASSLAIEGNSPLHF
TGCGCCAGCAGTCTAGCAATTGAAGGAAATTCACCCCTCCACTTT
>-|TRBV6-5|-|TRBJ1-2
CASSYKGEGGYTF
TGTGCCAGCAGTTACAAGGGAGAGGGTGGCTACACCTTC
>TRBD1|TRBV5-1|-|TRBJ2-7
CASSGTGGGYEQYF
TGCGCCAGCAGCGGGACAGGGGGAGGCTACGAGCAGTACTTC
>-|TRBV4-2|many|TRBJ2-2
CASSQDEGRNTGELFF
TGTGCCAGCAGCCAAGACGAGGGTCGGAACACCGGGGAGCTGTTTTTT
>TRBD1|TRBV5-1|-|TRBJ2-7
CASSARGTGVYEQYF
TGCGCCAGCAGCGCGAGGGGGACAGGGGTCTACGAGCAGTACTTC
>-|TRBV7-9|-|TRBJ1-2
CASSLVRANYGYTF
TGTGCCAGCAGCTTAGTCCGGGCTAACTATGGCTACACCTTC
>-|TRBV6-5|-|TRBJ2-7
CASRAWEKEQYF
TGTGCCAGCAGGGCGTGGGAGAAAGAGCAGTACTTC
>TRBD1|TRBV7-9|few|TRBJ2-1
CASSLTTGTGVEQFF
TGTGCCAGCAGCTTAACTACCGGGACAGGGGTGGAGCAGTTCTTC
>-|TRBV30|-|TRBJ1-1
CAWGRGGGTEAFF
TGTGCCTGGGGTCGTGGGGGCGGCACTGAAGCTTTCTTT